The clone carrying this T cell receptor beta chain is a singleton in its sample. Its antigen is unidentified. Germline-derived CDR1 and CDR2 are ENHRY and SYGVKD. The CDR3 covers 16 residues. Trimming stripped 2 bases from V and 1 base from J, with 13 bases between. Clones were read by immunoSEQ multiplex PCR, and TCRdb kept only the in-frame ones, dropping some. The table shows 100,000 to 140,000 clones, with 87% occurring only once. This specimen belongs to a study of T cell responses to AZD1222 COVID-19 vaccine. Points from the study as a whole: Nearly half of unique spike-specific TCRs reportedly avoided B.1.351 and B.1.1.7 mutated regions.

The receptor was isolated from an adult who received the AZD1222 COVID-19 vaccine. V gene TRBV10-3 combines with J gene TRBJ2-3, with D possibly being TRBD2 (6 bases). Here the sequenced sample was peripheral blood, taken 28 days after the second AZD1222 dose. The CDR3 sequence is CAISESSRGGTDTQYF. The DNA of the CDR3 is TGTGCCATCAGTGAGAGTAGCCGCGGGGGCACAGATACGCAGTATTTT.